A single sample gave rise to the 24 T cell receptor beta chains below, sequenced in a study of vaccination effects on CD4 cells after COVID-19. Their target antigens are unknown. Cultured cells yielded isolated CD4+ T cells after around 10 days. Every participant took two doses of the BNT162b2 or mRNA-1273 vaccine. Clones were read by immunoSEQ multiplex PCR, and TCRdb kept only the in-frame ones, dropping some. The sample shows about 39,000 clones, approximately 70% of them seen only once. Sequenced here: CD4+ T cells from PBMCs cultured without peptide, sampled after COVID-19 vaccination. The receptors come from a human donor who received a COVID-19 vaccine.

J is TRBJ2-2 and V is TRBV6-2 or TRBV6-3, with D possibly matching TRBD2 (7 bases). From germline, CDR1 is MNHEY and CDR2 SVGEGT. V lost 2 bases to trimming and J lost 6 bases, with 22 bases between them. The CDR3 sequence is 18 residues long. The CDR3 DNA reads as TGTGCCAGCAGTTACGGCGGGAGTATCTATGGGGGCGCCGGGGAGCTGTTTTTT. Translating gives CASSYGGSIYGGAGELFF.

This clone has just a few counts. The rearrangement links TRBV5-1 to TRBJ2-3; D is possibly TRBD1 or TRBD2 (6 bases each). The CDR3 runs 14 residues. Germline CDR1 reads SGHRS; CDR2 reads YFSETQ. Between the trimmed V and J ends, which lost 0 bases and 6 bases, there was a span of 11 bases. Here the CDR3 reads CASSLEWGADTQYF. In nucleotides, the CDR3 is TGCGCCAGCAGCTTGGAATGGGGGGCCGATACGCAGTATTTT.

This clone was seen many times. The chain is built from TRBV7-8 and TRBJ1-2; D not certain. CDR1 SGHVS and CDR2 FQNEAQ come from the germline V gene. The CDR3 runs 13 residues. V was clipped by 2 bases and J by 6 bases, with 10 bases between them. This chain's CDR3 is CASSLLEDDGYTF. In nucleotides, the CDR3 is TGTGCCAGCAGCTTACTCGAGGACGATGGCTACACCTTC.

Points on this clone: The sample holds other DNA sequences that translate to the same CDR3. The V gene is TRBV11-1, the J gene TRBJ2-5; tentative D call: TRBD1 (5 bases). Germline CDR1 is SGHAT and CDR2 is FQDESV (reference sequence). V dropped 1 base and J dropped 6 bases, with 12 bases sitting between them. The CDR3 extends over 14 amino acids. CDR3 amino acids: CASSLGQGVKTQYF. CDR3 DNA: TGTGCCAGCAGCTTAGGCCAGGGTGTAAAGACCCAGTACTTC.

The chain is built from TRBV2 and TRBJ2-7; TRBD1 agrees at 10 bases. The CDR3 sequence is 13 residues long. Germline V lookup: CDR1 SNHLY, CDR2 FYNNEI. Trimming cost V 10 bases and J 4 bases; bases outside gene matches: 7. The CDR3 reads CATIRDRGYEQYF. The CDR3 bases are TGTGCCACGATCCGGGACAGGGGTTACGAGCAGTACTTC.

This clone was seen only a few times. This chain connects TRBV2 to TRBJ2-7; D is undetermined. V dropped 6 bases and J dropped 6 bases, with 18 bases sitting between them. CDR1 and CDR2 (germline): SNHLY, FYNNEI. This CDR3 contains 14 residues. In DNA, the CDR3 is TGTGCCAGCAGGACTCGATCCCTAGAGGCCGAGCAGTACTTC. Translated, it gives CASRTRSLEAEQYF.

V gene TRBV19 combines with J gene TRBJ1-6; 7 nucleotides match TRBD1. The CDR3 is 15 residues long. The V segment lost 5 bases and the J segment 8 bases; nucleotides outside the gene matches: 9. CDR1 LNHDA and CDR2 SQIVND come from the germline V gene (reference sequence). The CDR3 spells CASSAQGERHSPLHF. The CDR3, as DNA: TGTGCCAGTAGTGCCCAGGGGGAGAGGCATTCACCCCTCCACTTT.

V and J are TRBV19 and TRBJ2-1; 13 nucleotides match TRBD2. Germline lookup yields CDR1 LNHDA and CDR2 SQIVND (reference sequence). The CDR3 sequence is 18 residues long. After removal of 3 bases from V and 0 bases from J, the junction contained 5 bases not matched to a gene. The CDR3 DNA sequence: TGTGCCAGTAGTATTACGGGACTAGCGGGAAACTCCTACAATGAGCAGTTCTTC. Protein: CASSITGLAGNSYNEQFF.

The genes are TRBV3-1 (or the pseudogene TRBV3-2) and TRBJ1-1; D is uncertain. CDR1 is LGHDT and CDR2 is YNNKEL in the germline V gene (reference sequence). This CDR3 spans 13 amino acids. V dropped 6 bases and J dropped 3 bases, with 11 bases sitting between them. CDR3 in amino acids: CASRGEGYTEAFF. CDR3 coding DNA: TGTGCCAGCAGGGGAGAAGGGTACACTGAAGCTTTCTTT.

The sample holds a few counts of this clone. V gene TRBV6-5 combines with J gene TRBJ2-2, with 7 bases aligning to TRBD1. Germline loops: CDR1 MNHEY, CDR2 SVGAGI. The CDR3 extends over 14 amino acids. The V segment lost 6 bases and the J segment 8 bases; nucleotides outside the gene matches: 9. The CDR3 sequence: CASSFDRARGELFF. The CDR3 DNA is TGTGCCAGCAGCTTTGACAGGGCGCGGGGGGAGCTGTTTTTT.

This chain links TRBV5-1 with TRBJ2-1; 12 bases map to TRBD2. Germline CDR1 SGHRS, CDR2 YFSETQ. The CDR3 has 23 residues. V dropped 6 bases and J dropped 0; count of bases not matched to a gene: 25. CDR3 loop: CASTPPYSVALGLAGRSYNEQFF. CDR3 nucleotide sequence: TGCGCCAGCACGCCCCCTTACTCGGTAGCCTTAGGACTAGCGGGGCGCTCCTACAATGAGCAGTTCTTC.

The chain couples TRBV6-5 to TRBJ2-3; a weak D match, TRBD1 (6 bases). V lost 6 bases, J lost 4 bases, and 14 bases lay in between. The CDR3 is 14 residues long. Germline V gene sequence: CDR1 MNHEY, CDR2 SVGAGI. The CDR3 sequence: CASRSQGLPDTQYF. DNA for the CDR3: TGTGCCAGCAGGTCCCAGGGGTTACCAGATACGCAGTATTTT.

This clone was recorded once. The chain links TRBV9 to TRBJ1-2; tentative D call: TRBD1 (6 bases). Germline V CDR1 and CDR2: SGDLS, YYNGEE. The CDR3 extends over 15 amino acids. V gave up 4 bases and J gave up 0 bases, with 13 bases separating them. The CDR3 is CASSFTGGPNYGYTF. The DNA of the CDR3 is TGTGCCAGCAGCTTTACGGGGGGCCCTAACTATGGCTACACCTTC.

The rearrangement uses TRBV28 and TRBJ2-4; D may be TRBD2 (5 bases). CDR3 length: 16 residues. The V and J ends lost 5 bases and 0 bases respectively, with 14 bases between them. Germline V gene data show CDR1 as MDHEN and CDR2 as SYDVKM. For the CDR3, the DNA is TGTGCCAGCAGTACGGGAATAGATATAGCCAAAAACATTCAGTACTTC. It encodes CASSTGIDIAKNIQYF.

CDR3 loop: CASSSRRGVIDTQYF. In DNA form, the CDR3 reads TGTGCCAGCAGTTCACGAAGGGGGGTGATAGATACGCAGTATTTT. The chain has TRBV6-5 and TRBJ2-3, with D possibly called TRBD1 or TRBD2 (6 bases each). Per the germline V gene, CDR1 is MNHEY and CDR2 is SVGAGI. The ends were cut back, 4 bases at V and 5 bases at J, with 16 bases in the middle. The CDR3 is 15 residues long.

CDR3 coding DNA: TGTGCCAGCAGTTACTCGCTAGCGGGGGGCACAGATACGCAGTATTTT. Protein: CASSYSLAGGTDTQYF. The rearrangement uses TRBV6-5 and TRBJ2-3; 10 positions match TRBD2. V shed 0 bases, J shed 1 base, and the junction held 1 base outside the gene matches. The CDR3 is 16 residues long. The germline CDR1 and CDR2 sequences are MNHEY and SVGAGI.

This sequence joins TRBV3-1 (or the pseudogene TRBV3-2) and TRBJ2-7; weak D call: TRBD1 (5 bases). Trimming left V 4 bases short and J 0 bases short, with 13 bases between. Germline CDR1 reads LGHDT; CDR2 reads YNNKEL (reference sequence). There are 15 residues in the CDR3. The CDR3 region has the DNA TGTGCCAGCAGCCTCGGACACGTTAGCTCCTACGAGCAGTACTTC. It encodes CASSLGHVSSYEQYF.

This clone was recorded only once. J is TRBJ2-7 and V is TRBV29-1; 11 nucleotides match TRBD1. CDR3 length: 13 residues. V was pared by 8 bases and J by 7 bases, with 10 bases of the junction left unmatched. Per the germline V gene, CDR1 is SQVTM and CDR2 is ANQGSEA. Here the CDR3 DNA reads TGCAGCACTGGACAGGACAGGGGGCTTGAGCAGTACTTC. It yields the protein CSTGQDRGLEQYF.

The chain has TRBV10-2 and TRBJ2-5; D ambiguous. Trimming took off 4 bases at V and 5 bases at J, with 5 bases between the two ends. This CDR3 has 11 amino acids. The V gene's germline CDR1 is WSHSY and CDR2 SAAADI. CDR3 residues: CASSARETQYF. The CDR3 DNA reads TGCGCCAGCAGTGCTAGGGAGACCCAGTACTTC.

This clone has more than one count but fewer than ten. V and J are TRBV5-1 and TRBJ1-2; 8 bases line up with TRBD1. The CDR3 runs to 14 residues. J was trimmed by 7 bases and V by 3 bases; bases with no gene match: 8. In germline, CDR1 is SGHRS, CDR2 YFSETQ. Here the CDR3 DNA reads TGCGCCAGCAGCTATGGACAGGGTAGCGGTGGCTACACCTTC. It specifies CASSYGQGSGGYTF.

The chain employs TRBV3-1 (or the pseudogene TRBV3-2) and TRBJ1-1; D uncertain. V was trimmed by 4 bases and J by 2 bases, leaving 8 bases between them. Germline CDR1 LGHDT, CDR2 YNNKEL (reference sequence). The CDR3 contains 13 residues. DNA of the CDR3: TGTGCCAGCAGCCTTCGGACTAACACTGAAGCTTTCTTT. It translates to CASSLRTNTEAFF.

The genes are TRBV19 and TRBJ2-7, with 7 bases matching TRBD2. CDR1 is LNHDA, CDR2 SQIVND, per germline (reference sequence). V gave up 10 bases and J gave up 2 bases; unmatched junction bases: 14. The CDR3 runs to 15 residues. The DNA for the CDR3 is TGTGCCACCCTAACCACCGAGCGGGGCACCTACGAGCAGTACTTC. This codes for CATLTTERGTYEQYF.

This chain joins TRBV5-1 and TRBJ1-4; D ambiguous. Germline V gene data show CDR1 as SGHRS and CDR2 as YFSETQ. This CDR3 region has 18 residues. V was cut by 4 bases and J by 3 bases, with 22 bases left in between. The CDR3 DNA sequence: TGCGCCAGCAGCCCGGGAAGACTTGGGCCCTTATCTAATGAAAAACTGTTTTTT. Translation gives CASSPGRLGPLSNEKLFF.

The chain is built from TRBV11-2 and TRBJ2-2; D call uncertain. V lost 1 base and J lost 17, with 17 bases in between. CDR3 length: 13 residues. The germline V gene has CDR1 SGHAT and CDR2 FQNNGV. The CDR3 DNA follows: TGTGCCAGCAGCTTAGTTTTAGGCGGCAGGCCCTTTTTT. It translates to CASSLVLGGRPFF.